This T cell receptor (beta chain) was profiled in a study of blood T cells in healthy people across ages. For this clonotype: Its cognate antigen is unknown.

The authors ran a second PCR of about 7 to 11 cycles using a sample-barcoded 5' primer and a J-beta primer mix. TCRdb analysed the 5' RACE reads with MiXCR anew, one entry per CDR3 protein. The table records about 1.5 million distinct CDR3 sequences, roughly 43% of them present only once. A minimum of 5.5 micrograms of total RNA was extracted per sample. Germline CDR1 reads SGHAT; CDR2 reads FQNNGV. The CDR3 has 15 amino acids. V dropped 5 bases and J dropped 6 bases, with 17 bases sitting between them. Study-level findings and limits: Greater diversity and more naive CD4+ cells were seen in long-lived donors than in aged donors. Estimates based on one million T cells were treated as lower bounds.

The TCR was taken from a woman under 30 in good health. The specimen sequenced was blood. The chain employs TRBV11-2 and TRBJ2-1, with TRBD2 as a possible D gene (5 bases). The CDR3 reads CASSLVRDLLNEQFF. CDR3 DNA: TGTGCCAGCAGCCTGGTGAGGGATCTACTCAATGAGCAGTTCTTC.